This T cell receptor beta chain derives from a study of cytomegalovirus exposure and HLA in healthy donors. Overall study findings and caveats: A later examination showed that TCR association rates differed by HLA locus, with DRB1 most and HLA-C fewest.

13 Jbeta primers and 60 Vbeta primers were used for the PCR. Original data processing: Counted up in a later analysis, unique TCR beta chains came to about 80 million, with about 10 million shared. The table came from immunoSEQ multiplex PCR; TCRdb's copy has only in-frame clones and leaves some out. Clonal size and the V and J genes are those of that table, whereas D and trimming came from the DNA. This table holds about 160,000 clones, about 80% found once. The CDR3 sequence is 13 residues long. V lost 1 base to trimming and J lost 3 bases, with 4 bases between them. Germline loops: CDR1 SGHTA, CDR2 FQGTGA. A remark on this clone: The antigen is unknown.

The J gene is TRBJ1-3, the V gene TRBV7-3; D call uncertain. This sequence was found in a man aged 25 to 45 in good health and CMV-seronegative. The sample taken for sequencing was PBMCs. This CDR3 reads CASSLNSGNTIYF. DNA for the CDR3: TGTGCCAGCAGCTTAAATAGTGGAAACACCATATATTTT.